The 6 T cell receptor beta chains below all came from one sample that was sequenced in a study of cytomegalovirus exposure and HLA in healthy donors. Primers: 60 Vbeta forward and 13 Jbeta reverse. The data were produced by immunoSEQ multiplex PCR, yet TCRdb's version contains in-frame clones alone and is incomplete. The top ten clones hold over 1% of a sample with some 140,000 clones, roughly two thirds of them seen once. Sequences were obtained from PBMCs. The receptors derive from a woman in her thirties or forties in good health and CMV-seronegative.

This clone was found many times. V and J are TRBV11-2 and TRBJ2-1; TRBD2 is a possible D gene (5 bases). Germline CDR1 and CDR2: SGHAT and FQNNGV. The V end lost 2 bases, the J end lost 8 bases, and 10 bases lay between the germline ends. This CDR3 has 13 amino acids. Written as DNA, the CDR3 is TGTGCCAGCAGCTTATCAAGCGGCTATGAGCAGTTCTTC. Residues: CASSLSSGYEQFF.

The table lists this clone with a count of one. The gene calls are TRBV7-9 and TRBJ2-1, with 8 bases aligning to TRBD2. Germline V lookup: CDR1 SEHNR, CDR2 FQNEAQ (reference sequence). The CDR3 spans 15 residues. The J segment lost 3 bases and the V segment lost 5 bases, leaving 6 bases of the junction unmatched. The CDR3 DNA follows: TGTGCCAGCAGCCCTCAGCGGGGGTACTACAATGAGCAGTTCTTC. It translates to CASSPQRGYYNEQFF.

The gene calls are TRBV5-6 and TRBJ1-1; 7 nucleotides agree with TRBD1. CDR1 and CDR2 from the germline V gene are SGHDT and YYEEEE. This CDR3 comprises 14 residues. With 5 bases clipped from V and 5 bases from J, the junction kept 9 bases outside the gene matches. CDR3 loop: CASSTTGTVTEAFF. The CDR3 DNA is TGTGCCAGCAGTACAACCGGGACAGTTACTGAAGCTTTCTTT.

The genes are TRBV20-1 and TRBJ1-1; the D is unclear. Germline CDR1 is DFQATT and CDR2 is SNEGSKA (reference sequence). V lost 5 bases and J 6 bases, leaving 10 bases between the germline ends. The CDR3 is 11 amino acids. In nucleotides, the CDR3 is TGCAGTGCTGTTCGTTTCCCTGAAGCTTTCTTT. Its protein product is CSAVRFPEAFF.

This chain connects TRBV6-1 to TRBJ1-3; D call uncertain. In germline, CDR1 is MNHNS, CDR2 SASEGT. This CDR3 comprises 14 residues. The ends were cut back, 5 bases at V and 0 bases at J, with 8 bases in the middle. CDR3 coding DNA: TGTGCCAGCAGTTCCCTCGGCTCTGGAAACACCATATATTTT. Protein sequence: CASSSLGSGNTIYF.

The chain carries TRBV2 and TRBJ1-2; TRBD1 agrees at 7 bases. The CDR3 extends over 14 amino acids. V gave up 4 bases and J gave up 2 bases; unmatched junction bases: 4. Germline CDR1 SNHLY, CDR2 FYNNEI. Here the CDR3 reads CASSGPGGNYGYTF. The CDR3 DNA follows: TGTGCCAGCAGTGGTCCAGGGGGAAACTATGGCTACACCTTC.